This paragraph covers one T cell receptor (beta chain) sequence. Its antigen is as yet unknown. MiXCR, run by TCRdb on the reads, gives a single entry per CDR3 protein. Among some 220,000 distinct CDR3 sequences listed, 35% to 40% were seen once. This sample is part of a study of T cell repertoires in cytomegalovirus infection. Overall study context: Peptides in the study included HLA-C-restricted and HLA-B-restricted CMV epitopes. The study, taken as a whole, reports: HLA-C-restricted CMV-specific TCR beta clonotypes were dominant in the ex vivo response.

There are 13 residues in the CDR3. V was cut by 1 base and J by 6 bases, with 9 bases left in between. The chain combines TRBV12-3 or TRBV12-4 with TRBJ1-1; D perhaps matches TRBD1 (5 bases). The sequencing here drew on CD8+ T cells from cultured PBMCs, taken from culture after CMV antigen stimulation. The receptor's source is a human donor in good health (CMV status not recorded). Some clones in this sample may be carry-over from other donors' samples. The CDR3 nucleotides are TGTGCCAGCAGTTTAGAGGGGAGCTCTGAAGCTTTCTTT. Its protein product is CASSLEGSSEAFF.